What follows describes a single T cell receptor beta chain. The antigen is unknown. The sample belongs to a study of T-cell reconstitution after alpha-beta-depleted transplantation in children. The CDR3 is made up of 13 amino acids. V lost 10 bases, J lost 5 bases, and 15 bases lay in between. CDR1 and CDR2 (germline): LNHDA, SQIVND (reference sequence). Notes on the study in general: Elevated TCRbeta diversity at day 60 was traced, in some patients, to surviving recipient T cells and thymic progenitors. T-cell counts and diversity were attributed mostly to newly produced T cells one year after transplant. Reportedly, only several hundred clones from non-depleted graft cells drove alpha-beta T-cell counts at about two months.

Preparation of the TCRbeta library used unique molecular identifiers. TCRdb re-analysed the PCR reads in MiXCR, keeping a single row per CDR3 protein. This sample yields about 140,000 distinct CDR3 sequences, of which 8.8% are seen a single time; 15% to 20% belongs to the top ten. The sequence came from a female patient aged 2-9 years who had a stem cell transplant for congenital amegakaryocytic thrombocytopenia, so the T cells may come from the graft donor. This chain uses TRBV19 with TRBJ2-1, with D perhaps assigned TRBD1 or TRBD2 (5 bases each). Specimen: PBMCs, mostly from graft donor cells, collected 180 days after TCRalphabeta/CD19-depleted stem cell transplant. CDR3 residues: CANRWWEHNEQFF. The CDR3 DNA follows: TGTGCCAACAGGTGGTGGGAGCACAATGAGCAGTTCTTC.